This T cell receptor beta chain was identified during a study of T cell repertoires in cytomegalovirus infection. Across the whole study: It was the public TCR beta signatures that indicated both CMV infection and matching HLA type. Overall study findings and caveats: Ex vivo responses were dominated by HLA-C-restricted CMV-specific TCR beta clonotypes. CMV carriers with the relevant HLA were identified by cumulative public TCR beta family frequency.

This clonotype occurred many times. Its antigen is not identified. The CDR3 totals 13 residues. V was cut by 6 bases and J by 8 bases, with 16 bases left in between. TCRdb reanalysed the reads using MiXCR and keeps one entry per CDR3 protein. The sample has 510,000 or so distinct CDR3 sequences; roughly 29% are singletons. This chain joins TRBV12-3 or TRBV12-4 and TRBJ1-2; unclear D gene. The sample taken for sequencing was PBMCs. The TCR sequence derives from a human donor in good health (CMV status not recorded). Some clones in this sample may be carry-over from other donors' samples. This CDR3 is CASSPQEFRGYTF. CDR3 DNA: TGTGCCAGCAGCCCCCAAGAGTTTCGGGGCTACACCTTC.